A single sample is the source of the 28 T cell receptor beta chains below, sequenced in a study of shared clonotypes between healthy human individuals. The protocol was immunoSEQ multiplex PCR, while the TCRdb copy is restricted to in-frame clones and leaves out a portion. The data show 650,000 to 750,000 clones, approximately 79% seen once. Sequenced: memory CD4+ T cells sorted from blood. Subset noted: CD45RA-negative fraction. The source of these receptors is a woman aged 30 to 39 in good health.

The chain couples TRBV11-2 to TRBJ1-1; D might be TRBD1 (5 bases). The CDR3 has 18 residues. The V gene lost 5 bases and the J gene lost 0 bases, with 22 bases spanning the gap. CDR1 and CDR2 (germline): SGHAT, FQNNGV. The CDR3 is CASSLWVGAPTLNTEAFF. The CDR3 DNA follows: TGTGCCAGCAGCCTGTGGGTAGGGGCCCCAACCCTGAACACTGAAGCTTTCTTT.

The chain is built from TRBV23-1 and TRBJ2-7, with D perhaps TRBD2 (5 bases). TRBV23-1 carries the ORF label, with uncertain function. The V end was cut by 2 bases, the J end by 5 bases, with 13 bases between. This CDR3 is built from 14 residues. Written as DNA, the CDR3 is TGCGCCAGCAGTCAACCAAGACTAAGGAACGAGCAGTACTTC. Translated: CASSQPRLRNEQYF.

The chain joins TRBV27 to TRBJ1-1, with TRBD1 matching 10 bases. Germline lookup yields CDR1 MNHEY and CDR2 SMNVEV (reference sequence). The CDR3 totals 13 residues. Unmatched junction bases numbered 5, after V lost 4 bases and J lost 9 bases. The CDR3 region is CASSSPGQGKAFF. The CDR3 bases are TGTGCCAGCAGTTCTCCGGGACAGGGGAAAGCTTTCTTT.

CDR3 nucleotides: TGCAGCGTACACAGGGGAGTAAACACTGAAGCTTTCTTT. Its protein is CSVHRGVNTEAFF. This chain joins TRBV29-1 and TRBJ1-1, with TRBD1 matching 7 bases. Germline V lookup: CDR1 SQVTM, CDR2 ANQGSEA. The CDR3 is 13 amino acids. V was clipped by 6 bases and J by 2 bases; unmatched bases: 6.

There are a few counts of this clone. Different DNA sequences within this sample yield the same CDR3. This chain links TRBV2 with TRBJ1-5; unclear D gene. The CDR3 has 14 amino acids. Germline V gives CDR1 SNHLY, CDR2 FYNNEI. The V gene lost 3 bases and the J gene lost 2 bases, with 8 bases spanning the gap. The CDR3 here is CASSERVGNQPQHF. CDR3 coding DNA: TGTGCCAGCAGTGAGAGAGTCGGCAATCAGCCCCAGCATTTT.

V and J are TRBV6-1 and TRBJ2-2; D is unresolved. This CDR3 has 13 residues. Germline V gene lookup returns CDR1 MNHNS and CDR2 SASEGT. V lost 5 bases and J lost 3, with 7 bases in between. The CDR3 sequence: CASSSQDTGELFF. In DNA form, the CDR3 reads TGTGCCAGCAGTAGCCAGGACACCGGGGAGCTGTTTTTT.

The V gene is TRBV7-9, the J gene TRBJ2-1, with TRBD2 matching 7 bases. Germline V gene sequence: CDR1 SEHNR, CDR2 FQNEAQ (reference sequence). V was pared by 2 bases and J by 2 bases, with 6 bases of the junction left unmatched. The CDR3 contains 16 residues. CDR3 sequence reads: CASSLTPSGAYNEQFF. CDR3 nucleotides: TGTGCCAGCAGCTTAACCCCTAGCGGAGCCTACAATGAGCAGTTCTTC.

This clone has more than one count but fewer than ten. The chain has TRBV2 and TRBJ1-5; weak D call: TRBD1 (5 bases). The CDR3 consists of 14 residues. V shed 4 bases and J shed 5 bases, with 12 bases lying between them. Germline V lookup: CDR1 SNHLY, CDR2 FYNNEI. CDR3 protein: CASSAIGTDQPQHF. In DNA form, the CDR3 reads TGTGCCAGCAGTGCCATTGGGACGGATCAGCCCCAGCATTTT. Based on the CDR3 plus reference TRBV2 and TRBJ1-5, the full variable domain is EPEVTQTPSHQVTQMGQEVILRCVPISNHLYFYWYRQILGQKVEFLVSFYNNEISEKSEIFDDQFSVERPDGSNFTLKIRSTKLEDSAMYFCASSAIGTDQPQHFGDGTRLSIL.

This chain uses TRBV28 with TRBJ2-7, with D possibly being TRBD1 (8 bases). The germline V and J ends were trimmed by 5 bases and 1 base, with 15 bases remaining between them. The germline V gene has CDR1 MDHEN and CDR2 SYDVKM. The CDR3 runs to 15 residues. The CDR3 DNA is TGTGCCAGCAGTACCGGGGGGACAGGTTCCTACGAGCAGTACTTC. This codes for CASSTGGTGSYEQYF. The complete variable domain, with remaining parts taken from reference TRBV28 and TRBJ2-7, reads DVKVTQSSRYLVKRTGEKVFLECVQDMDHENMFWYRQDPGLGLRLIYFSYDVKMKEKGDIPEGYSVSREKKERFSLILESASTNQTSMYLCASSTGGTGSYEQYFGPGTRLTVT.

This chain uses TRBV7-9 with TRBJ1-1; D is unresolved. The CDR3 has 16 residues. V lost 5 bases, J lost 2 bases, and 18 bases lay in between. CDR1 is SEHNR, CDR2 FQNEAQ, per germline (reference sequence). CDR3 amino acids: CASSRLRAQLNTEAFF. CDR3 DNA: TGTGCCAGCAGCCGCCTGCGCGCCCAACTAAACACTGAAGCTTTCTTT. Together with reference TRBV7-9 and TRBJ1-1, the CDR3 gives the full variable domain: DTGVSQNPRHKITKRGQNVTFRCDPISEHNRLYWYRQTLGQGPEFLTYFQNEAQLEKSRLLSDRFSAERPKGSFSTLEIQRTEQGDSAMYLCASSRLRAQLNTEAFFGQGTRLTVV.

This clone was seen once. This rearrangement joins TRBV5-8 to TRBJ2-1; TRBD1 is a possible D gene (6 bases). V gave up 4 bases and J gave up 2 bases, with 16 bases separating them. Germline CDR1 is SGHTS and CDR2 is YDEGEE. The CDR3 loop spans 16 amino acids. The CDR3 loop reads CASSNGQGITYNEQFF. The DNA of the CDR3 is TGTGCCAGCAGCAACGGTCAGGGGATTACCTACAATGAGCAGTTCTTC.

J is TRBJ2-2 and V is TRBV5-1; maybe TRBD2 (6 bases). This CDR3 contains 15 residues. Germline V gene lookup returns CDR1 SGHRS and CDR2 YFSETQ. The germline V and J ends were trimmed by 7 bases and 8 bases, with 21 bases remaining between them. The CDR3: CASRLLGREAGELFF. The CDR3 DNA reads TGCGCCAGCCGACTCCTGGGCAGGGAGGCGGGGGAGCTGTTTTTT.

This chain uses TRBV19 with TRBJ2-3; TRBD2 matches 7 bases. Germline V gene sequence: CDR1 LNHDA, CDR2 SQIVND (reference sequence). V trimming: 3 bases; J trimming: 0 bases; junction bases outside the gene matches: 9. The CDR3 covers 17 residues. The CDR3 DNA follows: TGTGCCAGTAGTATGAGGGACCCAGCGGGGAGCACAGATACGCAGTATTTT. Amino acids: CASSMRDPAGSTDTQYF.

The chain links TRBV5-8 to TRBJ2-5; D is unclear. The CDR3 totals 13 residues. V shed 0 bases and J shed 7 bases, with 10 bases lying between them. Germline V CDR1 and CDR2: SGHTS, YDEGEE. The CDR3 is CASSLVGGSTQYF. The CDR3, as DNA: TGTGCCAGCAGCTTGGTAGGCGGCTCGACCCAGTACTTC.

The chain uses TRBV7-2 and TRBJ2-1; TRBD2 matches at 8 bases. The CDR3 extends over 13 amino acids. CDR1 is SGHTA, CDR2 FQGNSA, per germline. V lost 3 bases and J lost 7; bases outside the gene matches: 2. CDR3 sequence: CASSFSGGNEQFF. The CDR3 DNA reads TGTGCCAGCAGCTTTTCGGGAGGGAATGAGCAGTTCTTC.

The J gene is TRBJ1-1, the V gene TRBV10-3; weak D call: TRBD1 (5 bases). From germline, CDR1 is ENHRY and CDR2 SYGVKD. V dropped 6 bases and J dropped 1 base, with 12 bases sitting between them. The CDR3 is made up of 14 amino acids. This CDR3 reads CAIRPQGTNTEAFF. The CDR3 region has the DNA TGTGCCATCAGGCCCCAAGGGACGAACACTGAAGCTTTCTTT.

The rearrangement uses TRBV19 and TRBJ1-1; D not certain. The CDR3 is 13 amino acids. Trimming removed 4 bases at V and 1 base at J, with 7 bases between. Germline CDR1 reads LNHDA; CDR2 reads SQIVND (reference sequence). The CDR3 region is CASSTNTNTEAFF. CDR3 DNA: TGTGCCAGTAGTACCAACACGAACACTGAAGCTTTCTTT.

The chain couples TRBV10-1 to TRBJ2-7, with TRBD1 as a possible D gene (5 bases). The germline V gene has CDR1 WNHNN and CDR2 SYGVQD (reference sequence). The CDR3 is 14 amino acids. Between the trimmed V and J ends, which lost 1 base and 6 bases, there was a span of 13 bases. The CDR3 sequence is CASSELWGGGEQYF. The DNA of the CDR3 is TGCGCCAGCAGTGAGTTATGGGGCGGCGGCGAGCAGTACTTC.

The chain links TRBV7-2 to TRBJ1-1; D ambiguous. V lost 1 base, J lost 5 bases, and 14 bases lay in between. Germline V gene data show CDR1 as SGHTA and CDR2 as FQGNSA. This CDR3 comprises 15 residues. In DNA, the CDR3 is TGTGCCAGCAGCTTAGGCACTCCCGGTGGGACTGAAGCTTTCTTT. Protein sequence: CASSLGTPGGTEAFF.

The V and J genes are TRBV19 and TRBJ2-7; D is perhaps TRBD2 (7 bases). This CDR3 is built from 15 residues. With 4 bases removed from V and 3 bases from J, the gap between germline ends came to 16 bases. CDR1 and CDR2 from the germline V gene are LNHDA and SQIVND (reference sequence). CDR3 region: CASSNGVGGLYEQYF. The CDR3 DNA follows: TGTGCCAGTAGTAATGGCGTGGGGGGGCTCTACGAGCAGTACTTC.

This clone showed up many times. The rearrangement links TRBV5-5 to TRBJ1-2; a possible D gene is TRBD1 (5 bases). Germline-derived CDR1 and CDR2 are SGHKS and YYEKEE (reference sequence). This CDR3 comprises 13 residues. Trimming pared 5 bases from V and 1 base from J, leaving 9 bases between. The CDR3 is CASSGGFNYGYTF. The DNA for the CDR3 is TGTGCCAGCAGTGGGGGATTTAACTATGGCTACACCTTC.

This clone was seen a few times. The rearrangement links TRBV19 to TRBJ2-1, with 9 nucleotides matching TRBD2. CDR3 length: 15 residues. The V gene end was trimmed by 4 bases and the J gene end by 2 bases; junction bases not matched to a gene: 3. Germline CDR1 reads LNHDA; CDR2 reads SQIVND (reference sequence). CDR3 nucleotide sequence: TGTGCCAGTAGTAGACTAGCGGACACCTACAATGAGCAGTTCTTC. Its translation is CASSRLADTYNEQFF.

This sequence joins TRBV5-1 and TRBJ2-3; D unresolved. The CDR3 loop spans 15 amino acids. CDR1 SGHRS and CDR2 YFSETQ come from the germline V gene. The V gene lost 6 bases and the J gene lost 3 bases, with 17 bases spanning the gap. CDR3 protein: CASTRTRDGTDTQYF. The CDR3 DNA reads as TGCGCCAGCACCCGAACCCGAGACGGTACAGATACGCAGTATTTT.

The chain couples TRBV28 to TRBJ2-7; TRBD1 matches at 8 bases. The CDR3 runs to 13 residues. Germline trimming cut 6 bases from V and 7 bases from J; bases unmatched to any gene: 8. CDR1 is MDHEN and CDR2 is SYDVKM in the germline V gene. The CDR3 sequence: CASSPGQGREQYF. The CDR3 DNA sequence: TGTGCCAGCAGCCCAGGACAGGGTAGAGAGCAGTACTTC.

This clone was picked up a small number of times. The V call is TRBV5-4, the J call TRBJ2-7, with 10 positions matching TRBD1. Germline CDR1 is SGHNT and CDR2 is YYREEE (reference sequence). The V and J ends lost 4 bases and 3 bases, in that order; junction bases with no gene match: 7. The CDR3 runs to 15 residues. The CDR3 sequence: CASSPRTGGGYEQYF. Here the CDR3 DNA reads TGTGCCAGCAGCCCCCGGACAGGGGGGGGCTACGAGCAGTACTTC.

The chain carries TRBV19 and TRBJ1-2, with D maybe TRBD1 (5 bases). Per the germline V gene, CDR1 is LNHDA and CDR2 is SQIVND (reference sequence). This CDR3 is 12 amino acids long. The V gene lost 8 bases and the J gene lost 8 bases, with 15 bases spanning the gap. CDR3 region: CASYTTGLGYTF. CDR3 nucleotide sequence: TGTGCCAGTTACACAACAGGTTTGGGCTACACCTTC.

The V gene is TRBV6-1, the J gene TRBJ1-2; TRBD1 matches 8 bases. Per the germline V gene, CDR1 is MNHNS and CDR2 is SASEGT. With V trimmed by 3 bases and J by 8 bases, 5 bases remained unmatched. This CDR3 spans 13 amino acids. The CDR3 DNA follows: TGTGCCAGCAGTGACCAGGGGGCGCGGGGCTACACCTTC. This codes for CASSDQGARGYTF.

The rearrangement links TRBV19 to TRBJ1-1; TRBD1 is a possible D gene (6 bases). Per the germline V gene, CDR1 is LNHDA and CDR2 is SQIVND (reference sequence). V lost 5 bases, J lost 4 bases, and 14 bases lay in between. CDR3 length: 14 residues. As DNA, the CDR3 is TGTGCCAGTAGTGACCGGGGCAGGGGCACTGAAGCTTTCTTT. Translating gives CASSDRGRGTEAFF.